The source of this T cell receptor (beta chain) is a study of radiation and T cells in renal cell carcinoma. General study findings and limits: From baseline, blood top tumor clonotypes peaked at 2 weeks post-radiation. Baseline intratumoral clonotype presence is unknown without pretreatment biopsies.

This CDR3 is 16 amino acids long. V was pared by 2 bases and J by 1 base, with 11 bases between. The time point denotes: baseline pretreatment blood. The treatment is: 15 Gy SBRT to primary tumor, nephrectomy 4 weeks later. The patient's renal cell carcinoma had clear cell pathology. Libraries were prepared by immunoSEQ multiplex PCR; TCRdb keeps only in-frame clonotypes and omits some of them. The sample holds tens of thousands of clones, 70% to 85% seen once. As concerns this clone: Its matching antigen is unknown.

This clonotype was obtained from a man aged 60 to 69 with renal cell carcinoma. The V and J genes are TRBV23-1 and TRBJ2-2; D not certain. TRBV23-1 is recorded as an ORF, its role being uncertain. Sequenced here: blood, sampled from a patient whose treatment included radiotherapy and nephrectomy. The CDR3 region has the DNA TGCGCCAGCAGTCAACCGAAGAAGAAGAACACCGGGGAGCTGTTTTTT. Encoded protein: CASSQPKKKNTGELFF.